The clone carrying this TCR beta chain was seen more than once but under ten times. These data are taken from a study of blood T cell repertoires in COVID-19. Original analysis: Researchers report that nucleated cell counts were estimated from reference gene primer amplification. Only in-frame clones appear in the TCRdb table, and some are missing; sequencing was by immunoSEQ multiplex PCR. That table furnishes V, J and clone size, whereas the DNA furnished D and trimming. This sample yields some 85,000 clones, of which over 65% are seen a single time; roughly 50% belongs to the top ten. The TCR comes from a human donor in a cohort sampled during active COVID-19. The material sequenced was peripheral blood.

The CDR3 reads CASSVATEDNSPLHF. CDR3 sequence (DNA): TGTGCCAGCAGCGTAGCAACAGAAGATAATTCACCCCTCCACTTT. The chain has TRBV9 and TRBJ1-6; unclear D gene. From germline, CDR1 is SGDLS and CDR2 YYNGEE. Trimming shortened V by 0 bases and J by 5 bases, and 9 bases separated the two germline ends. The CDR3 is 15 amino acids.